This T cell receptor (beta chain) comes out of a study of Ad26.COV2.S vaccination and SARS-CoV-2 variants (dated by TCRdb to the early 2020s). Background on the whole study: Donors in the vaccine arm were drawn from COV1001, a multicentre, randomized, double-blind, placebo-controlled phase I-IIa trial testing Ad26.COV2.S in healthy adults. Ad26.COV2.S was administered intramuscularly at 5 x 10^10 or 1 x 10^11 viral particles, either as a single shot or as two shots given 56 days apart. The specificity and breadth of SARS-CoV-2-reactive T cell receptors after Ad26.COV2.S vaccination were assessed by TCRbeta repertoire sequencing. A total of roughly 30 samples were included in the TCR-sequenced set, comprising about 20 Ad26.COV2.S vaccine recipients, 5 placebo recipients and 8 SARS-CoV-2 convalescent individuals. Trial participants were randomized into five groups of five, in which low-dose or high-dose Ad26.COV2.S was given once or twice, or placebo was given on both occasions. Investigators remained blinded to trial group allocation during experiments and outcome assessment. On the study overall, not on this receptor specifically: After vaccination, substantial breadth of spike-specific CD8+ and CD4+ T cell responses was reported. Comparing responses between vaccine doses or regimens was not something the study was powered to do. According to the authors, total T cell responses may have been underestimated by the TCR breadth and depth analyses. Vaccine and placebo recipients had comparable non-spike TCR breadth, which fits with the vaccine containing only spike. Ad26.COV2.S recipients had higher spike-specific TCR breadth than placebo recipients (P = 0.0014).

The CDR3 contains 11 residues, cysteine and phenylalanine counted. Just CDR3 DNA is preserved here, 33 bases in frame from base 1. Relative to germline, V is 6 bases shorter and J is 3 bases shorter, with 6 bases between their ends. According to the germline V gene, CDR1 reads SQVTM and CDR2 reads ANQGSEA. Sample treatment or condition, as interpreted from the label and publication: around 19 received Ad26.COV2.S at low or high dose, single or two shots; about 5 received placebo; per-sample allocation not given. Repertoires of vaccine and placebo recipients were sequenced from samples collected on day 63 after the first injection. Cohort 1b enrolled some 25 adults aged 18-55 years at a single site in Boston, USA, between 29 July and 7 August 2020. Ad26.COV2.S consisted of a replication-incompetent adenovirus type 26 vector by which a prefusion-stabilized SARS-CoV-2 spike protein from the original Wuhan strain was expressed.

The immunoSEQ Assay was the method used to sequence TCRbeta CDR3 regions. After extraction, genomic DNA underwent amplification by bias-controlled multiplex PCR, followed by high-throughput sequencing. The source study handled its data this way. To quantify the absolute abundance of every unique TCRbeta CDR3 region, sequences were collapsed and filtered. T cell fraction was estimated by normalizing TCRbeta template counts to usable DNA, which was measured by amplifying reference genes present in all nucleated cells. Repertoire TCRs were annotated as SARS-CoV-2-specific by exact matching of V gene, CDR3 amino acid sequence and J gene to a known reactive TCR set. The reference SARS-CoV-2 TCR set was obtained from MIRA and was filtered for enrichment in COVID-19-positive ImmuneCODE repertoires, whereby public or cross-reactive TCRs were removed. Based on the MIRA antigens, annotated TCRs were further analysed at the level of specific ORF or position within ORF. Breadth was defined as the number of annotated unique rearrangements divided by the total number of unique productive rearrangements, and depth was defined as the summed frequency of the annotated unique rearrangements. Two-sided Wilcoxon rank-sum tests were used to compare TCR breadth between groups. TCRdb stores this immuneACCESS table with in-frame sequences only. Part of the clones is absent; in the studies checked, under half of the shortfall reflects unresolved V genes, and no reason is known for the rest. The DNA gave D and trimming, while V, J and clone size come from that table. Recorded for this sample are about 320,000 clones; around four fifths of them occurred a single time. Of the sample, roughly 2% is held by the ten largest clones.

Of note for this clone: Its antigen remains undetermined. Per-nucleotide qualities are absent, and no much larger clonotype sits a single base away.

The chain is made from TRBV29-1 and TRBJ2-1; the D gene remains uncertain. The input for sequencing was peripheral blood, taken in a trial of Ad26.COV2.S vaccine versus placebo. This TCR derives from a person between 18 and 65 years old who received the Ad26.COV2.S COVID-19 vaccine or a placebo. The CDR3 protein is CSVSDYNEQFF. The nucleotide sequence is TGCAGCGTCTCGGACTACAATGAGCAGTTCTTC.